This T cell receptor beta chain came from a study of monozygotic twins with inflammatory bowel disease. Study-wide points: IBD-affected twins scored below their healthy co-twins in TCRbeta diversity (inverse Simpson).

Every TCR library consumed roughly 4,000 ng of total RNA. UMIs with a 6-nucleotide sample barcode were added by template switching. TCRdb processed the 5' RACE reads again and assigns one entry to each CDR3 protein, with no DNA. This repertoire includes about 330,000 distinct CDR3 sequences. As regards this clonotype: Its antigen is not known.

The CDR3 is made up of 13 amino acids. In germline, CDR1 is MNHNY, CDR2 SVGAGI (reference sequence). Material: blood. This clonotype was sampled from a human donor with ulcerative colitis or Crohn's disease, or a healthy co-twin of an affected twin (not recorded which). The rearrangement links TRBV6-6 to TRBJ2-7; TCRdb picks TRBD1, but there is no DNA to check that call. Here the CDR3 reads CASSYRDNYEQYF.